Below, one T cell receptor beta chain is given with its context. Its specificity is unknown. These data belong to a study of lymphopenia after photon versus proton radiotherapy. General study results and limits: Only patients who died were analyzed for survival; proton advantage is unproven. Post-nadir diversity loss with photons came from oligoclonal expansion, particularly CD8+ Temra cells.

The CDR3 has 14 residues. TCRdb's table, derived via immunoSEQ multiplex PCR, lists solely in-frame clones and lacks some. The sample lists about 70,000 clones; about 90% were seen once. The rearrangement links TRBV21-1 to TRBJ1-1; the table calls TRBD1, which could not be checked here. TRBV21-1 is a documented pseudogene. This clonotype was obtained from a woman between 35 and 50 years old with cholangiocarcinoma. This sample comprised peripheral blood, obtained from a patient treated with photon-based radiotherapy. The chain's CDR3 is CASSTIQGEQGAFF. In DNA, the CDR3 is TGTGCCAGCAGCACCATCCAGGGGGAGCAGGGAGCTTTCTTT.